Described below is a single T cell receptor beta chain sequence and its context. Its antigen is currently unknown. The data were obtained in a study of cytomegalovirus exposure and HLA in healthy donors. Study at large: Earlier results showed approximately 120 million unique TCR beta sequences derived from approximately 180 million T cells. Study findings and constraints: A prior analysis recorded that most TCR beta V segments were productive about 87% or about 30% of the time. Whilst most TCR sequences proved rare, a subset of public TCRs occurred across many donors. The study recorded about 160 TCR beta chains that were cytomegalovirus-associated.

PCR used 60 Vbeta primers and 13 Jbeta primers. Clones were sequenced by immunoSEQ multiplex PCR, and TCRdb holds only the in-frame ones, with some missing. Recorded for this sample: over 200,000 clones. After removal of 3 bases from V and 0 bases from J, the junction contained 10 bases not matched to a gene. CDR3 length: 20 amino acids. CDR1 is MNHNS, CDR2 SASEGT, per germline. This receptor was identified in a woman aged 25-40 years in good health and CMV-seropositive. Sequencing was done on a sample of PBMCs. The V gene is TRBV6-1, the J gene TRBJ2-6; TRBD2 matches 11 bases. CDR3 loop: CASSDRTLTSGTSGANVLTF. CDR3 sequence (DNA): TGTGCCAGCAGTGACAGGACTTTGACTAGCGGGACCTCTGGGGCCAACGTCCTGACTTTC.